The rows below give T cell receptor beta chains drawn from one sample of a study of blood T cell repertoires in COVID-19. TCRdb keeps only in-frame clones here, not all; method: immunoSEQ multiplex PCR. In the table there are tens of thousands of clones, around 86% of which are singletons. Specimen: peripheral blood. The receptors derive from a woman aged 80 or over with active or convalescent COVID-19. Each CDR3 is given with its conserved first and last residue.

CASSLGFRTAGGSKAFF	TRBV7-2	TRBJ1-1
CATSDPGLSLGEQFF	TRBV24-1	TRBJ2-1
CASSLLEGTDTQYF	TRBV5-1	TRBJ2-3
CAWRYGANVLTF	TRBV30	TRBJ2-6
CASRRTESNQPQHF	TRBV19	TRBJ1-5
CASTPLSNGYTF	TRBV12-3/TRBV12-4	TRBJ1-2
CASNTRENTEAFF	TRBV6-5	TRBJ1-1
CASSLVAGGANVLTF	TRBV7-6	TRBJ2-6
CASQRGVPGELFF	TRBV6-6	TRBJ2-2
CASSDYGRETQYF	TRBV2	TRBJ2-5
CASSPDSGNSPLHF	TRBV5-1	TRBJ1-6
CASSRARGNTEAFF	TRBV6-5	TRBJ1-1
CAIRRVVSYEQYF	TRBV28	TRBJ2-7
CASRESGDNQPQHF	TRBV25-1	TRBJ1-5
CASSLAFMNTEAFF	TRBV5-1	TRBJ1-1
CASSSGQGHYGYTF	TRBV5-1	TRBJ1-2
CAWSQGSGANVLTF	TRBV30	TRBJ2-6
CASSVGGGSTEEQYF	TRBV9	TRBJ2-7
CASSQTLTQPQHF	TRBV4-3	TRBJ1-5
CASSSGQREGLNEQFF	TRBV11-1	TRBJ2-1
CAWSGVEGHNSPLHF	TRBV30	TRBJ1-6
CATSRGTDMNTEAFF	TRBV15	TRBJ1-1
CASKAEETQYF	TRBV2	TRBJ2-5
CASSNRATGELFF	TRBV12-3/TRBV12-4	TRBJ2-2
CASSSSGAGELFF	TRBV27	TRBJ2-2
CASSERSVNYGYTF	TRBV2	TRBJ1-2
CASSFWAGATGELFF	TRBV28	TRBJ2-2
CASSWTEAEAFF	TRBV6-2/TRBV6-3	TRBJ1-1
CASSPSNNEQFF	TRBV7-3	TRBJ2-1
CASSYGTDYEQYF	TRBV6-5	TRBJ2-7
CASSETNRRLENEQYF	TRBV10-1	TRBJ2-7
CASTREGTNEKLFF	TRBV5-1	TRBJ1-4
CASSLLTSGTGELFF	TRBV5-5	TRBJ2-2
CASSRSSGAGELFF	TRBV19	TRBJ2-2
CASSVDRGTEAFF	TRBV9	TRBJ1-1
CASTRTGGNEKLFF	TRBV18	TRBJ1-4
CASSQRGGGTYNEQFF	TRBV7-2	TRBJ2-1
CAWSRLAGSYEQYF	TRBV30	TRBJ2-7
CASSTTGYSGEKLFF	TRBV5-5	TRBJ1-4
CASSLVGRTGELFF	TRBV5-5	TRBJ2-2
CASAGGGSYNEQFF	TRBV6-6	TRBJ2-1
CAIEGSGANVLTF	TRBV10-3	TRBJ2-6
CASSYSSGKYEAFF	TRBV6-5	TRBJ1-1
CASSFTRSGNEKLFF	TRBV5-1	TRBJ1-4
CASSPASDRGTDTQYF	TRBV18	TRBJ2-3
CASSLAGQGSNEQFF	TRBV7-2	TRBJ2-1
CATQSQGGAEAFF	TRBV7-2	TRBJ1-1
CASTREGNSPLHF	TRBV28	TRBJ1-6
CASSYSGTANNQPQHF	TRBV6-5	TRBJ1-5
CASSRGRGIGYTF	TRBV3-1/TRBV3-2	TRBJ1-2
CASSISGGGYEQYF	TRBV19	TRBJ2-7
CASSLQGGNTEAFF	TRBV18	TRBJ1-1
CASSSTHSGRGGDTQYF	TRBV28	TRBJ2-3
CARESGVVGDEQYF	TRBV19	TRBJ2-7
CASSAGQGSSYEQYF	TRBV9	TRBJ2-7